The clone carrying this T cell receptor beta chain showed up just a few times. The antigen remains undetermined. Germline-derived CDR1 and CDR2 are SGHTA and FQGTGA. The CDR3 extends over 16 amino acids. After removal of 5 bases from V and 0 bases from J, the junction contained 7 bases not matched to a gene. The sample comes from a study of human T cells and chemical hapten exposure. The wider study: Diphenylcyclopropenone, dosed weekly to the scalp, was given to patients throughout the approximately 25-week study. TCR yield per sample varied, mainly due to pooled library volumes.

TCRdb used MiXCR to reprocess the RACE reads, holding one entry per CDR3 protein. The sample consists of hundreds of thousands of distinct CDR3 sequences, about 6.3% of them appearing once. Regarding the study as a whole: As patch test score rose, PT1 expanded TCR counts tended to rise as well.

Noted time point: patch test 2, 6 weeks after DPC sensitization. As for treatment: therapeutic diphenylcyclopropenone sensitization with weekly scalp DPC. This clonotype originated in a woman in her late teens or twenties with alopecia areata. Some clones in this sample may be carry-over from other donors' samples. The chain carries TRBV7-3 and TRBJ2-3; 8 bases agree with TRBD1. Sample: whole blood, taken in connection with sensitization to the hapten diphenylcyclopropenone (DPC). The CDR3 sequence: CASSAGQGSSTDTQYF. CDR3 coding DNA: TGTGCCAGCAGCGCAGGACAGGGATCAAGCACAGATACGCAGTATTTT.